A selection of T cell receptor beta chains follows, all from one sample in a study of T-cell reconstitution after alpha-beta-depleted transplantation in children. TCRdb itself ran the PCR reads through MiXCR, one entry per CDR3 protein. Among fewer than 700,000 distinct CDR3 sequences listed, under 15% were seen once. The specimen was PBMCs, mostly from graft donor cells, collected 360 days after TCRalphabeta/CD19-depleted stem cell transplant. The receptors were sampled from a male patient younger than 18 who had a stem cell transplant for acute myeloid leukemia, so the T cells may come from the graft donor. The CDR3 runs from the conserved cysteine through the conserved F or W. The D gene is left open where the match is weak. The listing skips clone size in some rows; elsewhere it reads once, few, many or a size class.

v_gene	d_gene	abundance	j_gene	CDR3aa	CDR3nt
TRBV29-1	TRBD2	few	TRBJ2-5	CSVGVAGAGETQYF	TGCAGCGTTGGAGTAGCGGGAGCCGGGGAGACCCAGTACTTC
TRBV12-3/TRBV12-4	NA	few	TRBJ2-5	CASSSLLTRIPFQYF	TGTGCCAGCAGTTCCTTGTTAACAAGGATCCCCTTCCAGTACTTC
TRBV28	NA	few	TRBJ2-6	CAIKTGSGANVLTF	TGTGCCATTAAAACGGGCTCTGGGGCCAACGTCCTGACTTTC
TRBV20-1	TRBD2	NA	TRBJ2-7	CSAHKAGSSYEQYF	TGCAGTGCTCATAAAGCGGGAAGCTCCTACGAGCAGTACTTC
TRBV7-2	TRBD2	NA	TRBJ2-1	CASSLGRLAGLYNEQFF	TGTGCCAGCAGCTTAGGGCGACTAGCGGGACTCTACAATGAGCAGTTCTTC
TRBV12-3/TRBV12-4	NA	NA	TRBJ1-5	CASSEDTGHSNQPQHF	TGTGCCAGCAGTGAGGACACAGGGCATAGCAATCAGCCCCAGCATTTT
TRBV5-1	TRBD1	many	TRBJ2-7	CASSLGIGQGRGYEQYF	TGCGCCAGCAGCTTGGGAATCGGACAGGGGAGAGGCTACGAGCAGTACTTC
TRBV4-3	NA	NA	TRBJ2-7	CASSQAVRGVYEQYF	TGCGCCAGCAGCCAAGCTGTCCGAGGAGTCTACGAGCAGTACTTC
TRBV6-5	TRBD2	NA	TRBJ2-1	CASSYSLPGLAGAANEQFF	TGTGCCAGCAGTTACTCCTTACCGGGACTAGCGGGAGCTGCCAATGAGCAGTTCTTC
TRBV29-1	TRBD1	many	TRBJ2-7	CSVEKRGRGLYEQYF	TGCAGCGTTGAAAAAAGGGGCAGGGGGCTCTACGAGCAGTACTTC
TRBV29-1	TRBD1	many	TRBJ2-7	CSVAGQPSYEQYF	TGCAGCGTTGCGGGACAGCCCTCCTACGAGCAGTACTTC
TRBV11-3	TRBD2	NA	TRBJ2-1	CASSLRAGGRAVDEQFF	TGTGCCAGCAGCTTAAGGGCTGGCGGGAGGGCCGTCGATGAGCAGTTCTTC
TRBV19	TRBD2	NA	TRBJ2-2	CASSIVTSAGELFF	TGTGCTAGTAGTATAGTGACTAGCGCCGGGGAGCTGTTTTTT
TRBV3-1	NA	many	TRBJ2-2	CASSQLGGELFF	TGTGCCAGCAGCCAGCTGGGCGGGGAGCTGTTTTTT
TRBV10-3	TRBD2	NA	TRBJ2-3	CATRAGLSTGTQYF	TGTGCCACCCGAGCGGGATTAAGCACAGGTACGCAGTATTTT
TRBV10-2	TRBD1	NA	TRBJ1-1	CASSVLRGRGTEAFF	TGCGCCAGCAGTGTCCTCAGGGGGCGCGGCACTGAAGCTTTCTTT
TRBV20-1	NA	NA	TRBJ1-5	CSASSPTGLSSQPQHF	TGCAGTGCTAGTTCTCCCACCGGACTTTCAAGCCAGCCCCAGCATTTT
TRBV11-1	TRBD2	NA	TRBJ2-1	CASSSARLAGARGGNEQFF	TGTGCCAGCAGCTCAGCGCGACTAGCGGGGGCCCGAGGGGGCAATGAGCAGTTCTTC
TRBV25-1	TRBD1	few	TRBJ2-5	CASSAGGSIETQYF	TGTGCCAGCAGTGCAGGGGGCTCGATCGAGACCCAGTACTTC
TRBV20-1	NA	NA	TRBJ1-5	CSASIRAGQPQHF	TGCAGTGCTAGTATCCGGGCTGGGCAGCCCCAGCATTTT
TRBV7-8	TRBD2	NA	TRBJ2-1	CASSPSGRASYNEQFF	TGTGCCAGCAGCCCTAGCGGCAGAGCTTCTTACAATGAGCAGTTCTTC
TRBV5-1	NA	many	TRBJ2-7	CASSWGAVKVEQYF	TGCGCCAGCAGCTGGGGGGCAGTTAAGGTCGAGCAGTACTTC
TRBV6-5	NA	NA	TRBJ2-7	CASSPTVYEQYF	TGTGCCAGCAGTCCGACTGTCTACGAGCAGTACTTC
TRBV5-1	NA	many	TRBJ2-4	CASSLGSRLAKNIQYF	TGCGCCAGCAGCTTGGGTTCGCGGTTAGCCAAAAACATTCAGTACTTC
TRBV29-1	TRBD1	few	TRBJ1-2	CSVEDPGTGLYGYTF	TGCAGCGTTGAAGATCCAGGGACAGGACTCTATGGCTACACCTTC
TRBV7-2	NA	few	TRBJ2-5	CASSLFRGRGRETQYF	TGTGCCAGCAGCTTATTTCGGGGGCGGGGAAGAGAGACCCAGTACTTC
TRBV20-1	NA	NA	TRBJ2-5	CSASPYRGHAEETQYF	TGCAGTGCTAGTCCATACCGGGGACACGCAGAGGAGACCCAGTACTTC
TRBV7-3	NA	few	TRBJ2-3	CASSLGSPSTDTQYF	TGTGCCAGCAGCTTAGGGAGTCCGAGCACAGATACGCAGTATTTT
TRBV24-1	NA	few	TRBJ2-1	CATSDLRDNPLNEQFF	TGTGCCACCAGTGACCTCCGGGACAATCCCCTCAATGAGCAGTTCTTC
TRBV28	NA	few	TRBJ2-2	CASSFLKTGELFF	TGTGCCAGCAGTTTTCTAAAGACCGGGGAGCTGTTTTTT
TRBV14	NA	NA	TRBJ2-2	CASSRPTDSLNTGELFF	TGTGCCAGCAGCCGACCGACTGATAGCCTAAACACCGGGGAGCTGTTTTTT
TRBV7-2	TRBD2	few	TRBJ2-1	CASSLVLAGHSYNEQFF	TGTGCCAGCAGCTTAGTCCTAGCGGGGCACTCCTACAATGAGCAGTTCTTC
TRBV5-1	NA	NA	TRBJ2-7	CASSRDGLSNEQYF	TGCGCCAGCAGCCGAGACGGGCTGTCTAACGAGCAGTACTTC
TRBV18	TRBD1	few	TRBJ1-1	CASSYTGTGGHSSIMNTEAFF	TGTGCCAGCTCTTACACCGGGACAGGGGGCCATAGCTCCATCATGAACACTGAAGCTTTCTTT
TRBV7-9	TRBD2	many	TRBJ2-2	CASRYSTASGKNTGELFF	TGTGCCAGCAGATATTCCACCGCTAGCGGGAAGAACACCGGGGAGCTGTTTTTT
TRBV29-1	NA	many	TRBJ2-7	CSVTGTISYEQYF	TGCAGCGTCACCGGGACCATCAGCTACGAGCAGTACTTC
TRBV12-3/TRBV12-4	NA	NA	TRBJ2-1	CASSYRATINNEQFF	TGTGCCAGCAGTTACAGGGCTACAATCAACAATGAGCAGTTCTTC
TRBV7-9	NA	many	TRBJ1-1	CASSFPTLIGRNTEAFF	TGTGCCAGCAGCTTCCCAACCCTCATCGGGAGGAACACTGAAGCTTTCTTT
TRBV20-1	TRBD2	many	TRBJ2-7	CSALPSGNSYEQYF	TGCAGTGCTCTTCCTAGCGGGAACTCCTACGAGCAGTACTTC
TRBV6-5	NA	many	TRBJ2-5	CASSYSKTQYF	TGTGCCAGCAGTTACTCGAAGACCCAGTACTTC
TRBV7-9	TRBD2	many	TRBJ2-7	CASSFPSGSYEQYF	TGTGCCAGCAGCTTTCCTAGCGGGAGTTACGAGCAGTACTTC